This is a list of T cell receptor beta chains from one sample in a study of cytomegalovirus exposure and HLA in healthy donors. The assay was immunoSEQ multiplex PCR, and TCRdb's table has in-frame clones only and misses some. Of more than 120,000 clones detected, approximately 83% appear once; the ten largest clones hold more than 2.5%. Sequenced input: PBMCs. These receptors all stem from a male donor in good health and CMV-seronegative. CDR3s include the opening cysteine and the closing phenylalanine or tryptophan. A D gene is named only where the DNA matches it firmly. The size entry is marked missing in some rows and otherwise reads once, few, many or a size class.

J	D	V	size	DNA	CDR3
TRBJ2-7	-	TRBV14	-	TGTGCCAGCAGCCGGAGGACAGACCTGGGGTACTTC	CASSRRTDLGYF
TRBJ2-7	-	TRBV5-1	-	TGCGCCAGCAGGCCGCACCCGGGGACCTACGAGCAGTACTTC	CASRPHPGTYEQYF
TRBJ2-7	-	TRBV5-6	-	TGTGCCAGCAGCTTGTTTCCAGGATCATACGAGCAGTACTTC	CASSLFPGSYEQYF
TRBJ1-4	TRBD1	TRBV27	-	TGTGCCAGCAGTTCCGCTCCCGGGACAGGGGGTGAAAAACTGTTTTTT	CASSSAPGTGGEKLFF
TRBJ1-5	TRBD1	TRBV7-3	-	TGTGCCAGCAGCTTAATTAGGGGGACAGGAAGTCCCAATCAGCCCCAGCATTTT	CASSLIRGTGSPNQPQHF
TRBJ1-4	-	TRBV5-5	-	TGTGCCAGCAGCTTGGGTACAACTAATGAAAAACTGTTTTTT	CASSLGTTNEKLFF
TRBJ2-6	-	TRBV6-5	-	TGTGCCAGCAGTCCGAGAAACTCTGGGGCCAACGTCCTGACTTTC	CASSPRNSGANVLTF
TRBJ2-2	-	TRBV9	-	TGTGCCAGCAGCGTCTTCACCGGGGAGCTGTTTTTT	CASSVFTGELFF
TRBJ2-5	TRBD2	TRBV7-7	-	TGTGCTAGCAGCTTAGGACTAGCGGGAAAAGAGACCCAGTACTTC	CASSLGLAGKETQYF
TRBJ1-5	-	TRBV10-2	few	TGCGCCAGCATCCCCGGAGGCCGGAGCAATCAGCCCCAGCATTTT	CASIPGGRSNQPQHF
TRBJ1-5	-	TRBV7-9	few	TGTGCCAGCAGCTTAGGGGCATACAATCAGCCCCAGCATTTT	CASSLGAYNQPQHF
TRBJ2-1	-	TRBV5-4	-	TGTGCCAGCAGCTTTTTGACTTACAATGAGCAGTTCTTC	CASSFLTYNEQFF
TRBJ2-3	TRBD2	TRBV7-3	-	TGTGCCAGCAGCACTACGACTAGCGCGCAGTATTTT	CASSTTTSAQYF
TRBJ2-7	TRBD1	TRBV30	-	TGTGCCTGGAGCTCAGGGGACAGGGGCTACGAGCAGTACTTC	CAWSSGDRGYEQYF
TRBJ2-3	TRBD2	TRBV30	-	TGTGCCTGGAGGCCGAGGGACGGGGGGGCAGATACGCAGTATTTT	CAWRPRDGGADTQYF
TRBJ2-1	-	TRBV4-1	-	TGCGCCAGCAGCCAAGAGGGGGGAAATGAGCAGTTCTTC	CASSQEGGNEQFF
TRBJ2-3	TRBD1	TRBV4-1	-	TGCGCCAGCAGACACCGACAGGGGGCGAGCACAGATACGCAGTATTTT	CASRHRQGASTDTQYF
TRBJ2-3	-	TRBV27	few	TGTGCCAGCAGTTTATCGGTGGACCTAGGGGAAGATACGCAGTATTTT	CASSLSVDLGEDTQYF
TRBJ2-5	-	TRBV18	-	TGTGCCAGCTCACCGCCGGGACTCCAAGAGACCCAGTACTTC	CASSPPGLQETQYF
TRBJ2-3	TRBD2	TRBV9	once	TGTGCCAGCAGCGCAACTAGCGGGTACGCGGATACGCAGTATTTT	CASSATSGYADTQYF
TRBJ2-3	TRBD2	TRBV6-6	-	TGTGCCGGTTCGGTAGCGGGGGTCACAGATACGCAGTATTTT	CAGSVAGVTDTQYF
TRBJ1-1	-	TRBV12-2	-	TGTGCAAGTCGCTTTTTATGGACAGGGGACACTGAAGCTTTCTTT	CASRFLWTGDTEAFF
TRBJ2-7	TRBD2	TRBV7-9	-	TGTGCCAGCAGGCCCGGACTAGCGGGAGCCTTCTCCTACGAGCAGTACTTC	CASRPGLAGAFSYEQYF
TRBJ1-1	TRBD1	TRBV28	-	TGTGCCAGCAGAACAACCGGGACAGGGAAAGGGAGTGAAGCTTTCTTT	CASRTTGTGKGSEAFF
TRBJ2-5	TRBD2	TRBV5-1	-	TGCGCCAGCAGCCCGGGACTAGCGGGGGGCCAAGAGACCCAGTACTTC	CASSPGLAGGQETQYF
TRBJ2-1	-	TRBV20-1	-	TGCAGTGTGGACAGCTACAATGAGCAGTTCTTC	CSVDSYNEQFF
TRBJ2-7	-	TRBV5-6	-	TGTGCCAGCAGCTTGGCAAGGAGTTCCAACGAGCAGTACTTC	CASSLARSSNEQYF
TRBJ2-1	TRBD2	TRBV7-2	-	TGTGCCAGCAGCTTCCCCACTAGCGGGAACTCCAATGAGCAGTTCTTC	CASSFPTSGNSNEQFF
TRBJ1-6	-	TRBV30	once	TGTGCCTGGAATGGGGGCGCGTATAATTCACCCCTCCACTTT	CAWNGGAYNSPLHF
TRBJ2-1	-	TRBV14	few	TGTGCCAGCAGCTACCCCACAGGGTCCTACAATGAGCAGTTCTTC	CASSYPTGSYNEQFF
TRBJ1-1	-	TRBV27	-	TGTGCCAGCAGTCCGCCGGGACTCGTCACTGAAGCTTTCTTT	CASSPPGLVTEAFF
TRBJ2-1	TRBD2	TRBV7-3	-	TGTGCCAGCAGCCAACAAGCGGGAGTGACCAATGAGCAGTTCTTC	CASSQQAGVTNEQFF
TRBJ2-3	-	TRBV6-1	-	TGTGCCAGCTCCCCGGGAGCGGGCCACACAGATACGCAGTATTTT	CASSPGAGHTDTQYF
TRBJ2-1	-	TRBV7-9	-	TGTGCCAGCAGCTTAGTTGGAGATGAGCAGTTCTTC	CASSLVGDEQFF
TRBJ2-4	-	TRBV19	-	TGTGCCAGTAGCATACAGGGCTCGAGTCAGTACTTC	CASSIQGSSQYF
TRBJ2-2	TRBD1	TRBV5-1	-	TGCGCCAGCAGCTACGGGACAGGGGGCTCCGGGGAGCTGTTTTTT	CASSYGTGGSGELFF
TRBJ2-1	-	TRBV7-9	-	TGTGCCAGCAGCGGGTCCCAAAGGACAGAGGGATACAATGAGCAGTTCTTC	CASSGSQRTEGYNEQFF
TRBJ2-3	-	TRBV28	-	TGTGCCGCACTCCGCGTAGACACAGATACGCAGTATTTT	CAALRVDTDTQYF
TRBJ2-2	-	TRBV29-1	once	TGCAGCGTTGAAGATCCCGCCCCTAGCACCGGGGAGCTGTTTTTT	CSVEDPAPSTGELFF
TRBJ2-1	-	TRBV2	-	TGTGCCAGCTCTAGTTCGAGGGAGTCCGGTGAGCAGTTCTTC	CASSSSRESGEQFF
TRBJ2-1	-	TRBV9	-	TGTGCCAGCAGCCTAGCTAGGCCAGCCAATGAGCAGTTCTTC	CASSLARPANEQFF
TRBJ2-1	-	TRBV7-9	-	TGTGCCAGCAGCCCACTAGGGGGAGCTAGCGGTTTTTACAATGAGCAGTTCTTC	CASSPLGGASGFYNEQFF
TRBJ1-2	TRBD1	TRBV6-4	-	TGTGCCAGCAGACCTGCTTCGGGACAGGGCCGTGGCTACACCTTC	CASRPASGQGRGYTF
TRBJ2-7	TRBD2	TRBV19	-	TGTGCCAGTAGTTCGGGGGGACTGTACTCCTACGAGCAGTACTTC	CASSSGGLYSYEQYF
TRBJ2-7	TRBD1	TRBV9	-	TGTGCCAGCAGCGAGGGACAGAATCTCTACGAGCAGTACTTC	CASSEGQNLYEQYF
TRBJ2-7	-	TRBV19	-	TGTGCCAGTAGCGACTTCTACGAGCAGTACTTC	CASSDFYEQYF
TRBJ2-3	TRBD2	TRBV9	-	TGTGCCAGCAGTCTAGCGGGAGTTACAGATACGCAGTATTTT	CASSLAGVTDTQYF
TRBJ2-1	-	TRBV7-3	-	TGTGCCAGCAGCCTCGACTCGAGCTCCTACAATGAGCAGTTCTTC	CASSLDSSSYNEQFF
TRBJ1-5	-	TRBV19	-	TGTGCCAGTTCATCTACAGGGTTTACTGGGCAGCCCCAGCATTTT	CASSSTGFTGQPQHF
TRBJ2-7	-	TRBV25-1	-	TGTGCCAGCCGACGTCCCACGGGGGAGGAGTACTTC	CASRRPTGEEYF
TRBJ1-2	-	TRBV6-6	-	TGTGCCAGCAGCCCGGTGACCGAGGGCCTCAAGGGCTACACCTTC	CASSPVTEGLKGYTF
TRBJ2-7	-	TRBV9	once	TGTGCCAGCAGCGGAGGGGTTACAGGGCACTACGAGCAGTACTTC	CASSGGVTGHYEQYF
TRBJ2-1	-	TRBV15	-	TGTGCCACCAGCATCACAGGTCTCAATGAGCAGTTCTTC	CATSITGLNEQFF
TRBJ2-1	TRBD2	TRBV6-5	-	TGTGCCAGCAGTTACTATAGCGGGAGGAGCAATGAGCAGTTCTTC	CASSYYSGRSNEQFF